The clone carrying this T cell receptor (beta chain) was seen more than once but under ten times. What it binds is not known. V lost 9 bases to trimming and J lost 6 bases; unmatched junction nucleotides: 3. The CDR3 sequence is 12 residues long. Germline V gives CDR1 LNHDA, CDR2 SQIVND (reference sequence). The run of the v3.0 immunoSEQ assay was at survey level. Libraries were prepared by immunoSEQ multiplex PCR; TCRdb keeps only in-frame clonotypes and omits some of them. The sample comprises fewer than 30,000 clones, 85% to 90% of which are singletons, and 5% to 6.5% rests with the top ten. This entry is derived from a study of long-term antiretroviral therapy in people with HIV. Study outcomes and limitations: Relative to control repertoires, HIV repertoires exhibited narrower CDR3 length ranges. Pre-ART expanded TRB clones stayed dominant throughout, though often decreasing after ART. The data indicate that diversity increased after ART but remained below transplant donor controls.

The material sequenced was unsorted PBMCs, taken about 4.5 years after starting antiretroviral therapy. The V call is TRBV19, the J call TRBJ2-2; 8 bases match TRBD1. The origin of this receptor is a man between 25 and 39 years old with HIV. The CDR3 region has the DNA TGTGCCAGCAAGGACAGGGCCGGGGAGCTGTTTTTT. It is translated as CASKDRAGELFF.